This T cell receptor beta chain was sequenced during a study of T-cell reconstitution after alpha-beta-depleted transplantation in children. Preparing the TCRbeta library involved the use of unique molecular identifiers. From the PCR reads, TCRdb called clonotypes with MiXCR, one entry per CDR3 protein. The data contain 200,000 to 250,000 distinct CDR3 sequences, around 9.5% of them singletons. This clonotype was detected a few times. In germline, CDR1 is SGHKS, CDR2 YYEKEE (reference sequence). V lost 0 bases and J 4 bases, leaving 17 bases between the germline ends. This CDR3 comprises 17 residues. The V gene is TRBV5-5, the J gene TRBJ2-1; no definite D call. This TCR derives from a human donor who donated a stem cell graft to a child with acute lymphoblastic leukemia. The specimen was PBMCs from the stem cell graft donor, collected from the stem cell graft. Here the CDR3 reads CASSLGLGRYSYNEQFF. CDR3 nucleotide sequence: TGTGCCAGCAGCTTGGGGTTGGGCAGGTATTCGTACAATGAGCAGTTCTTC.